This T cell receptor (beta chain) was identified during a study of PD-1 blockade in classical Hodgkin lymphoma. Findings and limits, study-wide: CD4+ TCR diversity, unlike CD8+, rose significantly by C4D1. Similar baseline diversity was found in complete responders and newly diagnosed patients.

Each patient's relapse followed autologous stem cell transplantation, and brentuximab vedotin exposure varied. The sample holds a few counts of this clone. Its antigen is not identified. Produced via immunoSEQ multiplex PCR; TCRdb's table is partial and in-frame only. The sample contains tens of thousands of clones, 89% of which appear only once. The CDR3 consists of 12 residues. V shed 5 bases, J shed 8 bases, and the junction held 4 bases outside the gene matches. In germline, CDR1 is SGHVS, CDR2 FNYEAQ. Sequencing used peripheral blood mononuclear cells (PBMCs), obtained before the second cycle of nivolumab. The chain links TRBV7-6 to TRBJ2-7; 9 bases are shared with TRBD1. The receptor's source is a human donor with classical Hodgkin lymphoma. This chain's CDR3 is CASSPGTGKQYF. The CDR3 DNA is TGTGCCAGCAGCCCGGGGACAGGGAAGCAGTACTTC.